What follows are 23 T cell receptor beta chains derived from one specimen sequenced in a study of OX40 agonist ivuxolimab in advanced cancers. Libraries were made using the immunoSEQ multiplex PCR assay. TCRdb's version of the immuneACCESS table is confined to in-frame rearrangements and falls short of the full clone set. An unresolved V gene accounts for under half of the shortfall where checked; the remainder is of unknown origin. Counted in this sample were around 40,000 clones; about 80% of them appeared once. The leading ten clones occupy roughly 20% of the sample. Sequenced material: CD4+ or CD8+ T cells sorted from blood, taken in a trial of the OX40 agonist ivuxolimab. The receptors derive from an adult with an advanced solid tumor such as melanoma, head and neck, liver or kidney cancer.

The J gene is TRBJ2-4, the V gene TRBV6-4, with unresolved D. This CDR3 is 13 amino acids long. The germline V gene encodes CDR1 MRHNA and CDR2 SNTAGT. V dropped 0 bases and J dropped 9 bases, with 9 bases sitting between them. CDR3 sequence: CASSDSSNRIQYF. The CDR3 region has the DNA TGTGCCAGCAGTGACTCTTCGAATCGCATTCAGTACTTC.

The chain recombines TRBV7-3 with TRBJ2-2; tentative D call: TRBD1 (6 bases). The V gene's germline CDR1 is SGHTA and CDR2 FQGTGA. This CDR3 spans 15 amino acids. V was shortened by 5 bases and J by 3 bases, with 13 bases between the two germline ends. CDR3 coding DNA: TGTGCCAGCAGCCTGGGCTCAGGGGACACCGGGGAGCTGTTTTTT. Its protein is CASSLGSGDTGELFF.

CDR3: CASSEVGDSSYEQYF. For the CDR3, the DNA is TGTGCCAGCAGTGAAGTGGGAGACAGCTCCTACGAGCAGTACTTC. This sequence joins TRBV6-1 and TRBJ2-7; D tentatively fits TRBD1 or TRBD2 (5 bases each). CDR1 is MNHNS and CDR2 is SASEGT in the germline V gene. V gave up 1 base and J gave up 0 bases, with 10 bases separating them. The CDR3 sequence is 15 residues long.

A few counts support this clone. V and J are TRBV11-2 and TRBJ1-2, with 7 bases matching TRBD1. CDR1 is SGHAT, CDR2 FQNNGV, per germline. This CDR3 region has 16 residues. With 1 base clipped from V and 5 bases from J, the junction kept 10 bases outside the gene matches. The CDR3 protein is CASSLGIDRARYGYTF. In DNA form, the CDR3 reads TGTGCCAGCAGCTTAGGCATAGACAGGGCAAGATATGGCTACACCTTC.

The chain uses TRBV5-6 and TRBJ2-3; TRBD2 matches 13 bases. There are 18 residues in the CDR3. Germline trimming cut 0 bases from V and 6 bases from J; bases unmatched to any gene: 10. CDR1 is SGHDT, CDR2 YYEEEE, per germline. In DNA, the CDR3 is TGTGCCAGCAGCTTGGGTGGACTAGCGGGGGCCGCGAGGGATACGCAGTATTTT. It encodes CASSLGGLAGAARDTQYF.

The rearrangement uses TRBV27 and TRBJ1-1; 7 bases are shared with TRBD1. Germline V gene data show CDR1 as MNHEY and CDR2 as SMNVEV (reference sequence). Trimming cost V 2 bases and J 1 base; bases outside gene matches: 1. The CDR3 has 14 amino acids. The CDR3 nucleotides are TGTGCCAGCAGTTTAGAGGGGGCGAACACTGAAGCTTTCTTT. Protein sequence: CASSLEGANTEAFF.

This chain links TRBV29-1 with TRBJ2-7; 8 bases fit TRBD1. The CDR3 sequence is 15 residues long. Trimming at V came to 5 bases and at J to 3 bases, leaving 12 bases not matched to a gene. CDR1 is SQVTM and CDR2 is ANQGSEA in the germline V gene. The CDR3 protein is CSVYSRTGRFYEQYF. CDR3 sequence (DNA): TGCAGCGTTTACAGCCGGACAGGGAGGTTCTACGAGCAGTACTTC.

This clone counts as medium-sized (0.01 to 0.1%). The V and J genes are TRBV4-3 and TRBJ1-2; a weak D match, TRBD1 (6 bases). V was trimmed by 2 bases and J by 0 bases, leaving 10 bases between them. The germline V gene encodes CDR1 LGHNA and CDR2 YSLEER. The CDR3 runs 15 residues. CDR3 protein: CASSQSGASNYGYTF. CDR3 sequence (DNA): TGCGCCAGCAGCCAATCAGGGGCGTCTAACTATGGCTACACCTTC.

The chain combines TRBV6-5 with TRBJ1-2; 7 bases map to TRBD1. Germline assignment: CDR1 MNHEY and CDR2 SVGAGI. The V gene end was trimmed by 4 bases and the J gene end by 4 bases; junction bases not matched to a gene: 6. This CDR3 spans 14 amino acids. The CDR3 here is CASSSRQGIYGYTF. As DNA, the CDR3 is TGTGCCAGCAGTTCTCGACAGGGTATCTATGGCTACACCTTC.

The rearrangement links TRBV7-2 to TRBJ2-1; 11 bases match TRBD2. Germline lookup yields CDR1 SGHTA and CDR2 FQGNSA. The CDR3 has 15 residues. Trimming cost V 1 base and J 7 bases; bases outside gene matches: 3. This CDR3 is CASSLVLAGGNEQFF. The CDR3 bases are TGTGCCAGCAGCTTAGTCTTAGCGGGAGGGAATGAGCAGTTCTTC.

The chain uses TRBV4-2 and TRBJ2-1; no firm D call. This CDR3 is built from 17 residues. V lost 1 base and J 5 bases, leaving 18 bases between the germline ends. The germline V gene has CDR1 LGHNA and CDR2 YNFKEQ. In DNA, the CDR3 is TGTGCCAGCAGCCAAGTTCTAGTAACTCTAAGAGACAATGAGCAGTTCTTC. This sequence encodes CASSQVLVTLRDNEQFF.

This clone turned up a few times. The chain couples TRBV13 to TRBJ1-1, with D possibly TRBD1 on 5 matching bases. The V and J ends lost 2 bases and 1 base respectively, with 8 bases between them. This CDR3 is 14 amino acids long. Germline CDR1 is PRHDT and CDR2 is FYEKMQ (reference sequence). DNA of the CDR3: TGTGCCAGCAGCTTATGGGACGGGAACACTGAAGCTTTCTTT. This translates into CASSLWDGNTEAFF.

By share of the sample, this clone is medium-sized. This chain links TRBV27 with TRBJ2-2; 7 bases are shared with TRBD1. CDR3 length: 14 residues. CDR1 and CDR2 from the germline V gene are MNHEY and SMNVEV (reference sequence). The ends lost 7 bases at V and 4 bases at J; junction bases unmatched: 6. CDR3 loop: CASIPPGGTGELFF. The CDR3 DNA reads TGTGCCAGCATTCCCCCAGGGGGCACCGGGGAGCTGTTTTTT.

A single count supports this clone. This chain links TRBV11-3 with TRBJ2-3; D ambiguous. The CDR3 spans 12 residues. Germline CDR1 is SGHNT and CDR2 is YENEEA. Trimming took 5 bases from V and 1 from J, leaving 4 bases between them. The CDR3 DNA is TGTGCCAGCAGCCTACGCACAGATACGCAGTATTTT. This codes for CASSLRTDTQYF.

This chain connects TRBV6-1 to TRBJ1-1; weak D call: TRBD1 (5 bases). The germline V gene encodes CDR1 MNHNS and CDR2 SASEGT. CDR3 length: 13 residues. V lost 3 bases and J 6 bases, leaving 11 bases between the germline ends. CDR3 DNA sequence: TGTGCCAGCAGTGAGGGGAGGGGCCCTGAAGCTTTCTTT. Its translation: CASSEGRGPEAFF.

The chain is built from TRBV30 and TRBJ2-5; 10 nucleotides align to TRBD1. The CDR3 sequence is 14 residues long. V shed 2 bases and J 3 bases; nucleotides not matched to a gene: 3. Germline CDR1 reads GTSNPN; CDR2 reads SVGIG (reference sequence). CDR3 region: CAWSSGTGEETQYF. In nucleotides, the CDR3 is TGTGCCTGGAGTTCCGGGACAGGGGAAGAGACCCAGTACTTC. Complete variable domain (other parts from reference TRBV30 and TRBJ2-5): SQTIHQWPATLVQPVGSPLSLECTVEGTSNPNLYWYRQAAGRGLQLLFYSVGIGQISSEVPQNLSASRPQDRQFILSSKKLLLSDSGFYLCAWSSGTGEETQYFGPGTRLLVL.

DNA of the CDR3: TGTGCCAGCAGTTCCCCCGGGAGGGGTGACGAGCAGTACTTC. It translates to CASSSPGRGDEQYF. The genes are TRBV28 and TRBJ2-7; 8 bases line up with TRBD2. V lost 4 bases, J lost 5 bases, and 7 bases stayed unmatched. The V gene's germline CDR1 is MDHEN and CDR2 SYDVKM. The CDR3 covers 14 residues.

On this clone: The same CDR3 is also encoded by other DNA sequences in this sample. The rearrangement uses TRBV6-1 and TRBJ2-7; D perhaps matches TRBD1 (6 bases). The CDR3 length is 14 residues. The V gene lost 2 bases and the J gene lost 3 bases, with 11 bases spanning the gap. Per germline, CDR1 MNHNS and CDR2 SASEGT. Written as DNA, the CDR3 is TGTGCCAGCAGTGAAACAGGGAGTGGCTACGAGCAGTACTTC. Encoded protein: CASSETGSGYEQYF.

The CDR3 DNA reads TGTGCCAGCAGCGCGGACCTAAAGGAGAACATTCAGTACTTC. Translation: CASSADLKENIQYF. The chain is built from TRBV7-9 and TRBJ2-4; no firm D call. The CDR3 is made up of 14 amino acids. Germline V gives CDR1 SEHNR, CDR2 FQNEAQ (reference sequence). V was shortened by 5 bases and J by 7 bases, with 15 bases between the two germline ends.

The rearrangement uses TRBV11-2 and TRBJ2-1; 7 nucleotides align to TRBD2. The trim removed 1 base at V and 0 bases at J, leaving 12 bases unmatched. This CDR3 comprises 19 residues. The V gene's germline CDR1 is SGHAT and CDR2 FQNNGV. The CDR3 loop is CASSLALVGGHSSYNEQFF. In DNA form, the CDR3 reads TGTGCCAGCAGCTTAGCCCTTGTGGGAGGGCATAGCTCCTACAATGAGCAGTTCTTC.

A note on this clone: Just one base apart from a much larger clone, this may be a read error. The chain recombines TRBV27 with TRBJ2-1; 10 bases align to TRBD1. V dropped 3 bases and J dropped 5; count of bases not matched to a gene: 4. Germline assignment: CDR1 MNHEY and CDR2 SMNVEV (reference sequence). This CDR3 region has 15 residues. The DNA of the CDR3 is TGTGCCAGCAGTTTCGCCGGGACAGGGGACAATGAGCAGTTCTTC. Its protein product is CASSFAGTGDNEQFF.

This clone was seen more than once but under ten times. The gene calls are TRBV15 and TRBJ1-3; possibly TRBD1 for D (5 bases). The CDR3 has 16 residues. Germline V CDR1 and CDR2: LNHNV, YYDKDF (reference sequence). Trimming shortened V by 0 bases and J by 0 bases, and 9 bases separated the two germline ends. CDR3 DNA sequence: TGTGCCACCAGCAGAGATCAGGGCCTCTCTGGAAACACCATATATTTT. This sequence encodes CATSRDQGLSGNTIYF.

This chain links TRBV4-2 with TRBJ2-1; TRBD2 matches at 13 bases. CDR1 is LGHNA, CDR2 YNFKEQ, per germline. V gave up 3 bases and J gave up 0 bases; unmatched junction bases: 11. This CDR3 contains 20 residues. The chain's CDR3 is CASSHPSGRTSGGSYNEQFF. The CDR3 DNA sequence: TGTGCCAGCAGCCACCCCTCGGGGAGGACTAGCGGGGGCTCCTACAATGAGCAGTTCTTC.